The 23 T cell receptor beta chains below all came from one sample that was sequenced in a study of neurological immune-mediated disorders (dated by TCRdb to the late 2010s). The library was generated by 5' RACE. The data were produced on an Illumina HiSeq 2500. Using fastp trimming at Q25 and MiXCR clonotype assembly, TCRdb reanalyzed the public sequencing data and kept in-frame beta chains. Each CDR3 protein gets just one entry, which takes the most common genes and DNA from the rows behind it. The sample has under 90,000 distinct CDR3 sequences on record, approximately 9.4% of them singletons. Jointly, the top ten make up 1.5% to 2% of the sample. The sample was PBMCs. These receptors were taken from a man aged 45-65 years in good health.

This clonotype showed up many times. This rearrangement joins TRBV12-3 or TRBV12-4 to TRBJ1-2; unclear D gene. CDR3 length: 13 amino acids. Trimming removed 6 bases at V and 1 base at J, with 9 bases between. The CDR3 region is CASRRNNNYGYTF. CDR3 DNA: TGTGCCAGCAGGCGTAACAATAACTATGGCTACACCTTC.

This clonotype was seen many times. The V gene is TRBV7-2, the J gene TRBJ2-1; 11 nucleotides agree with TRBD2. With V trimmed by 5 bases and J by 7 bases, 4 bases remained unmatched. Per germline, CDR1 SGHTA and CDR2 FQGNSA. The CDR3 contains 14 residues. The CDR3 nucleotides read TGTGCCAGCAGCCCGGGACTAGCGGAGAATGAGCAGTTCTTC. As protein: CASSPGLAENEQFF.

This clonotype was counted ten times or more. The chain carries TRBV15 and TRBJ1-1, with D uncertain. Germline assignment: CDR1 LNHNV and CDR2 YYDKDF (reference sequence). The CDR3 contains 15 residues. Trimming pared 0 bases from V and 0 bases from J, leaving 8 bases between. For the CDR3, the DNA is TGTGCCACCAGCAGAGATCGTCAACTGAACACTGAAGCTTTCTTT. Protein sequence: CATSRDRQLNTEAFF.

This chain joins TRBV20-1 and TRBJ1-1; D is possibly TRBD1 (5 bases). The V end was cut by 4 bases, the J end by 5 bases, with 14 bases between. Per germline, CDR1 DFQATT and CDR2 SNEGSKA (reference sequence). The CDR3 contains 13 residues. In DNA form, the CDR3 reads TGCAGTGCTATGGGCAGGGTCAGGACTGAAGCTTTCTTT. Translation: CSAMGRVRTEAFF.

This clonotype has only one observation. One end of the junction does not line up with germline, which may come from a read error. The chain has TRBV5-5 and TRBJ2-1; the D gene is possibly TRBD2 (5 bases). Looked up from germline, CDR1 is SGHKS and CDR2 is YYEKEE (reference sequence). The CDR3 contains 14 residues. The DNA for the CDR3 is TGTGCCAGCAGCTTGGGCCGAGGGTACAATAAGCAGTTCTTC. Translated: CASSLGRGYNKQFF. The whole variable domain, remainder taken from reference TRBV5-5 and TRBJ2-1, is DAGVTQSPTHLIKTRGQQVTLRCSPISGHKSVSWYQQVLGQGPQFIFQYYEKEERGRGNFPDRFSARQFPNYSSELNVNALLLGDSALYLCASSLGRGYNKQFFGPGTRLTVL.

Ten or more counts support this clonotype. The chain joins TRBV7-2 to TRBJ2-3; tentative D call: TRBD2 (6 bases). V shed 5 bases and J shed 0 bases, with 9 bases lying between them. The germline V gene has CDR1 SGHTA and CDR2 FQGNSA. The CDR3 sequence is 14 residues long. The CDR3 reads CASSRGLSTDTQYF. CDR3 bases: TGTGCCAGCAGCAGGGGACTGAGCACAGATACGCAGTATTTT.

The sample holds a few counts of this clonotype. V is TRBV5-1 and J is TRBJ2-2, with 8 nucleotides matching TRBD2. V lost 0 bases to trimming and J lost 4 bases; unmatched junction nucleotides: 2. This CDR3 is built from 15 residues. CDR1 and CDR2 (germline): SGHRS, YFSETQ. The CDR3 spells CASSLGSGGTGELFF. CDR3 nucleotides: TGCGCCAGCAGCTTGGGAAGCGGGGGCACCGGGGAGCTGTTTTTT.

This clonotype was counted at least ten times. The chain links TRBV7-2 to TRBJ2-4; TRBD1 matches at 11 bases. Per the germline V gene, CDR1 is SGHTA and CDR2 is FQGNSA. The CDR3 totals 16 residues. The V and J ends lost 5 bases and 0 bases, in that order; junction bases with no gene match: 3. The CDR3 reads CASSKGQGVAKNIQYF. Here the CDR3 DNA reads TGTGCCAGCAGCAAGGGACAGGGGGTAGCCAAAAACATTCAGTACTTC.

This clonotype was seen many times. V usage is TRBV3-1 and J usage is TRBJ1-5; no clear D gene. CDR1 is LGHDT, CDR2 YNNKEL, per germline (reference sequence). Deletions cut 0 bases from V and 2 bases from J, with 11 bases between. This CDR3 is 16 amino acids long. For the CDR3, the DNA is TGTGCCAGCAGCCAAGATATCCGCCCCGGCAATCAGCCCCAGCATTTT. It codes for CASSQDIRPGNQPQHF.

This clonotype has at least ten counts. This rearrangement joins TRBV28 to TRBJ2-2; 7 positions agree with TRBD2. This CDR3 comprises 15 residues. The junction had 7 bases not matched to a gene; V was cut back by 6 bases and J by 3 bases. Germline loops: CDR1 MDHEN, CDR2 SYDVKM. The CDR3 spells CASRTGTIHTGELFF. In nucleotides, the CDR3 is TGTGCCAGCAGGACCGGGACTATACACACCGGGGAGCTGTTTTTT. Variable domain in full (rest from reference TRBV28 and TRBJ2-2): DVKVTQSSRYLVKRTGEKVFLECVQDMDHENMFWYRQDPGLGLRLIYFSYDVKMKEKGDIPEGYSVSREKKERFSLILESASTNQTSMYLCASRTGTIHTGELFFGEGSRLTVL.

This clonotype was counted at least ten times. This chain connects TRBV9 to TRBJ2-5; no definite D call. Germline values: CDR1 SGDLS, CDR2 YYNGEE. V lost 0 bases and J 7 bases, leaving 10 bases between the germline ends. The CDR3 loop spans 13 amino acids. CDR3 loop: CASSVGGSGTQYF. CDR3 sequence (DNA): TGTGCCAGCAGCGTAGGTGGCTCGGGGACCCAGTACTTC.

This clonotype was seen many times. The chain recombines TRBV5-5 with TRBJ2-1; 11 positions match TRBD2. The V gene end was trimmed by 4 bases and the J gene end by 9 bases; junction bases not matched to a gene: 12. The CDR3 is made up of 16 amino acids. Germline CDR1 is SGHKS and CDR2 is YYEKEE (reference sequence). The CDR3, as DNA: TGTGCCAGCAGCCAATCACTAGCGGGGGTATCAATTGAGCAGTTCTTC. Its translation: CASSQSLAGVSIEQFF.

This clonotype was seen many times. The genes are TRBV10-3 and TRBJ2-7; D remains unclear. CDR1 is ENHRY and CDR2 is SYGVKD in the germline V gene. V gave up 0 bases and J gave up 3 bases, with 6 bases separating them. The CDR3 covers 13 residues. The CDR3 DNA follows: TGTGCCATCAGTGAGTCTACCTACTACGAGCAGTACTTC. It codes for CAISESTYYEQYF.

A remark on this clonotype: A much larger clonotype is one base distant, so this may be a read error. The V and J genes are TRBV6-2 or TRBV6-3 and TRBJ2-6, with 7 bases that match TRBD1. The germline gives CDR1 MNHEY, CDR2 SVGEGT. The CDR3 covers 17 residues. With 8 bases clipped from V and 0 bases from J, the junction kept 10 bases outside the gene matches. The CDR3 coding sequence is TGTGCCAGCTGGTTTGGACAGGTGTCCTCTGGGGCCAACGTCCTGACTTTC. It is translated as CASWFGQVSSGANVLTF.

V is TRBV7-2 and J is TRBJ1-5; D is undetermined. Germline-derived CDR1 and CDR2 are SGHTA and FQGNSA. Trimming shortened V by 5 bases and J by 11 bases, and 19 bases separated the two germline ends. This CDR3 comprises 14 residues. CDR3 DNA: TGTGCCAGCAGCGCCACCACCGGGGTTATGTCCCAGCATTTT. The encoded protein is CASSATTGVMSQHF.

This chain uses TRBV20-1 with TRBJ2-7, with 8 bases matching TRBD1. CDR1 and CDR2 (germline): DFQATT, SNEGSKA (reference sequence). V was pared by 3 bases and J by 1 base, with 5 bases of the junction left unmatched. The CDR3 covers 14 residues. The CDR3 loop reads CSARAGTGSYEQYF. The CDR3 DNA is TGCAGTGCTAGGGCCGGGACAGGATCCTACGAGCAGTACTTC.

This clonotype was seen repeatedly, ten times or more. The chain employs TRBV6-6 and TRBJ1-4; D call uncertain. The length of the CDR3 is 12 residues. Trimming cost V 6 bases and J 6 bases, with 8 bases left between them. Germline V gene sequence: CDR1 MNHNY, CDR2 SVGAGI (reference sequence). The CDR3 nucleotides are TGTGCCAGCAGCGGACCGGATGAAAAACTGTTTTTT. Protein: CASSGPDEKLFF.

This clonotype has ten or more counts. The chain links TRBV6-1 to TRBJ2-4, with 12 bases matching TRBD2. The CDR3 runs 17 residues. V trimming: 7 bases; J trimming: 0 bases; junction bases outside the gene matches: 7. Per the germline V gene, CDR1 is MNHNS and CDR2 is SASEGT. CDR3 sequence (DNA): TGTGCCAGCATGGCTAGCGGGGGGGTGCTAGCCAAAAACATTCAGTACTTC. Amino acids: CASMASGGVLAKNIQYF.

This clonotype was seen many times. This chain uses TRBV7-2 with TRBJ2-7, with D unresolved. V lost 4 bases to trimming and J lost 7 bases, with 17 bases between them. Looked up from germline, CDR1 is SGHTA and CDR2 is FQGNSA. CDR3 length: 14 amino acids. CDR3 DNA sequence: TGTGCCAGCAGCTCCGGTGGGTCCCTACGTGAGCAGTACTTC. Translating gives CASSSGGSLREQYF.

Many counts were recorded for this clonotype. This rearrangement joins TRBV12-3 or TRBV12-4 to TRBJ2-7; tentative D call: TRBD2 (5 bases). The CDR3 spans 14 residues. V lost 0 bases, J lost 4 bases, and 10 bases lay in between. The CDR3 loop is CASSLAEVIYEQYF. The CDR3 bases are TGTGCCAGCAGTTTAGCGGAGGTGATATACGAGCAGTACTTC.

This clonotype was found many times. The CDR3 DNA reads as TGCGCCAGCAGCTTTACAGCGGGGGGGGGAGAGACCCAGTACTTC. Its protein is CASSFTAGGGETQYF. The chain links TRBV5-1 to TRBJ2-5; TRBD2 matches 10 bases. V lost 2 bases to trimming and J lost 4 bases; unmatched junction nucleotides: 5. Germline V gene data show CDR1 as SGHRS and CDR2 as YFSETQ. This CDR3 has 15 amino acids. Full variable domain (missing parts from reference TRBV5-1 and TRBJ2-5): KAGVTQTPRYLIKTRGQQVTLSCSPISGHRSVSWYQQTPGQGLQFLFEYFSETQRNKGNFPGRFSGRQFSNSRSEMNVSTLELGDSALYLCASSFTAGGGETQYFGPGTRLLVL.

There are many counts of this clonotype. The genes are TRBV5-1 and TRBJ2-7; possibly TRBD2 for D (6 bases). Germline CDR1 reads SGHRS; CDR2 reads YFSETQ. V was pared by 2 bases and J by 3 bases, with 15 bases between. The CDR3 sequence is 15 residues long. CDR3 loop: CASSLLPGLNYEQYF. CDR3 sequence (DNA): TGCGCCAGCAGCTTACTACCGGGACTGAACTACGAGCAGTACTTC.

This clonotype was counted at least ten times. The J gene is TRBJ1-1, the V gene TRBV24-1, with 8 positions matching TRBD1. This CDR3 has 12 residues. After removal of 5 bases from V and 7 bases from J, the junction contained 2 bases not matched to a gene. The germline gives CDR1 KGHDR, CDR2 SFDVKD. The CDR3, as DNA: TGTGCCACCAGTGCAGGGGGCGATGAAGCTTTCTTT. This sequence encodes CATSAGGDEAFF.